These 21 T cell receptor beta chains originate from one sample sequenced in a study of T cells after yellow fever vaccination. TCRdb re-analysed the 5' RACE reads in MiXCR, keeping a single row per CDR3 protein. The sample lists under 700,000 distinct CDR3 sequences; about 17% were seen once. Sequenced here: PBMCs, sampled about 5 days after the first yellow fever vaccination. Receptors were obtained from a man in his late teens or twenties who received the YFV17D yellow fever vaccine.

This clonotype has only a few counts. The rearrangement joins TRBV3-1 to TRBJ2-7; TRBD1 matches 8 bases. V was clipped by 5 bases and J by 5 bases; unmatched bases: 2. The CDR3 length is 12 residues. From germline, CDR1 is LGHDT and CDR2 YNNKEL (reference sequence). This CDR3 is CASSTTGDEQYF. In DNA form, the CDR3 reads TGTGCCAGCAGCACGACAGGGGACGAGCAGTACTTC.

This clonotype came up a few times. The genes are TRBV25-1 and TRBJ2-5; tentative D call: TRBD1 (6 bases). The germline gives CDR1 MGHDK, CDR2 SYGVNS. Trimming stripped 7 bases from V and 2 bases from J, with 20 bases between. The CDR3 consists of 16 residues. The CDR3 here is CASTPTEGHGQETQYF. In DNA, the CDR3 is TGTGCCAGCACTCCTACCGAGGGACACGGACAAGAGACCCAGTACTTC.

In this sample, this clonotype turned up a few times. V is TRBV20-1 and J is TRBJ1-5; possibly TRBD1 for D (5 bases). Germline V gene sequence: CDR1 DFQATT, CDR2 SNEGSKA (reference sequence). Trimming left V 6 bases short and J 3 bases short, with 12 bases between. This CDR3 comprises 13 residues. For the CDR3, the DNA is TGCAGTGCCCTCTGGGGGGTCAATCAGCCCCAGCATTTT. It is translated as CSALWGVNQPQHF.

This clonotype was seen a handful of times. CDR3 bases: TGTGCCAGCAGCCCGACCTACTCTGGGGCCAACGTCCTGACTTTC. It specifies CASSPTYSGANVLTF. The rearrangement joins TRBV7-2 to TRBJ2-6, with D unresolved. The ends were cut back, 5 bases at V and 0 bases at J, with 8 bases in the middle. CDR1 SGHTA and CDR2 FQGNSA come from the germline V gene. This CDR3 spans 15 amino acids. The variable domain in full, with the rest retrieved from reference TRBV7-2 and TRBJ2-6, is GAGVSQSPSNKVTEKGKDVELRCDPISGHTALYWYRQSLGQGLEFLIYFQGNSAPDKSGLPSDRFSAERTGGSVSTLTIQRTQQEDSAVYLCASSPTYSGANVLTFGAGSRLTVL.

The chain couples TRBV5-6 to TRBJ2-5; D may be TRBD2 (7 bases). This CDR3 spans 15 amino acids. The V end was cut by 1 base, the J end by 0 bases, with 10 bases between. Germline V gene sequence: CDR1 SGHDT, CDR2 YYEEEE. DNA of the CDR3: TGTGCCAGCAGCTTGCGGGGGGCGTACCAAGAGACCCAGTACTTC. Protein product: CASSLRGAYQETQYF.

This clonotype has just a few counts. CDR3 nucleotide sequence: TGTGCCAGCAGCGCTGGGGTTCGGGGAACGACCGGGGAGCTGTTTTTT. It specifies CASSAGVRGTTGELFF. The genes are TRBV9 and TRBJ2-2; TRBD2 is a possible D gene (5 bases). The germline V and J ends were trimmed by 3 bases and 5 bases, with 17 bases remaining between them. The CDR3 totals 16 residues. Germline CDR1 reads SGDLS; CDR2 reads YYNGEE.

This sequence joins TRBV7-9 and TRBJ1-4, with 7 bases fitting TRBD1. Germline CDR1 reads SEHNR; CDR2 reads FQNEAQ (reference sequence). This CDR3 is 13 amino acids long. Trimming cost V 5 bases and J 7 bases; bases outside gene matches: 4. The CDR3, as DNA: TGTGCCAGCAGCGGGCGACAGGGTGAAAAACTGTTTTTT. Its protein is CASSGRQGEKLFF.

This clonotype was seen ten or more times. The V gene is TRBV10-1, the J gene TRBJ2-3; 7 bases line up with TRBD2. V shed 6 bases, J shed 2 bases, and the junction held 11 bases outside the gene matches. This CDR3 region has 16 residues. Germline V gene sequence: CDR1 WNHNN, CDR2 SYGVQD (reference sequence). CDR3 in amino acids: CASSSGRAGVTDTQYF. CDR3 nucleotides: TGCGCCAGCAGCTCAGGACGGGCGGGGGTCACAGATACGCAGTATTTT.

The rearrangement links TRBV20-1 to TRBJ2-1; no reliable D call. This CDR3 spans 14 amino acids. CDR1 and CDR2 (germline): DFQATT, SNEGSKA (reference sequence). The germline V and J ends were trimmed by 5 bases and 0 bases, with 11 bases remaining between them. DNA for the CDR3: TGCAGTGCTGGGTCCCACGGCTCCTACAATGAGCAGTTCTTC. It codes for CSAGSHGSYNEQFF.

The CDR3 sequence is CASSVGAGGTGELFF. CDR3 DNA: TGTGCCAGCAGCGTTGGAGCGGGAGGGACCGGGGAGCTGTTTTTT. The V and J genes are TRBV9 and TRBJ2-2, with 10 nucleotides matching TRBD2. This CDR3 has 15 residues. With V trimmed by 2 bases and J by 5 bases, 3 bases remained unmatched. CDR1 and CDR2 from the germline V gene are SGDLS and YYNGEE.

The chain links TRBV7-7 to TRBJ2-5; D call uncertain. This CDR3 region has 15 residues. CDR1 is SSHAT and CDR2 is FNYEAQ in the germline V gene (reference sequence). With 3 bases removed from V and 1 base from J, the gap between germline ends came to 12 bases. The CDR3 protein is CASSFGRQAQETQYF. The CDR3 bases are TGTGCCAGCAGCTTCGGCCGGCAGGCCCAAGAGACCCAGTACTTC.

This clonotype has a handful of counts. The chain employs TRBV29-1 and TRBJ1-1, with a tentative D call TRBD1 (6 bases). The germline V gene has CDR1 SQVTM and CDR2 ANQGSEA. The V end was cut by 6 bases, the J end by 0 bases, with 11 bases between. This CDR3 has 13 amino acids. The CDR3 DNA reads TGCAGCGTCTCGGGACACATGAACACTGAAGCTTTCTTT. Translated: CSVSGHMNTEAFF.

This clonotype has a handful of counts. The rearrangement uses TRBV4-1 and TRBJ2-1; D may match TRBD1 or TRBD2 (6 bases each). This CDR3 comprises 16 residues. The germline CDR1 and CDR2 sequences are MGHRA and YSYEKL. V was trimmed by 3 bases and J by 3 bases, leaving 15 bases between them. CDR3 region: CASSQEVGGGYNEQFF. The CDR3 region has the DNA TGCGCCAGCAGCCAGGAGGTAGGGGGAGGCTACAATGAGCAGTTCTTC.

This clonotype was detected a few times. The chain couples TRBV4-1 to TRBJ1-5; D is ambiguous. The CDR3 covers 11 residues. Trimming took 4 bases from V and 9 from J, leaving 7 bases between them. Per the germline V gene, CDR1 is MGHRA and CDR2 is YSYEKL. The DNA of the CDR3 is TGCGCCAGCAGCCTGCCTTCGCCCCAGCATTTT. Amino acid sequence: CASSLPSPQHF.

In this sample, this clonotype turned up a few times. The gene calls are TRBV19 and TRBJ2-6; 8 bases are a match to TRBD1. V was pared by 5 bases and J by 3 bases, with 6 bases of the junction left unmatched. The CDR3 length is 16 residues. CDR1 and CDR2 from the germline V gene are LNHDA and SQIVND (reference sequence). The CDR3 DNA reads TGTGCCAGTAGTCGTCAGGGGGCCGGTGGGGCCAACGTCCTGACTTTC. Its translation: CASSRQGAGGANVLTF.

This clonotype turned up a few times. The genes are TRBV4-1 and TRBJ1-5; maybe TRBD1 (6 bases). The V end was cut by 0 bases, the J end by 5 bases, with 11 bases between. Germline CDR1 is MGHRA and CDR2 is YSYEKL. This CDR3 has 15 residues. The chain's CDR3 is CASSQESPGDQPQHF. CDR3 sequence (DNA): TGCGCCAGCAGCCAAGAGTCGCCAGGGGATCAGCCCCAGCATTTT.

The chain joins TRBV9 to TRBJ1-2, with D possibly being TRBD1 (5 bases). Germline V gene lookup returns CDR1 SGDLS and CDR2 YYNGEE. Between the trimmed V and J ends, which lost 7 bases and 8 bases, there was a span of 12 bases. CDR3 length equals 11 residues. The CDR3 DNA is TGTGCCAGCGGGGCAACGGGAGGCTACACCTTC. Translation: CASGATGGYTF.

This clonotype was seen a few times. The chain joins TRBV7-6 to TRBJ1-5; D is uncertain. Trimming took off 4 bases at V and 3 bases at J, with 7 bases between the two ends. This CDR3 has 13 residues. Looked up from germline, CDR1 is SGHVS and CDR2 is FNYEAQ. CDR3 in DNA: TGTGCCAGCAGCTCCGAACCCAATCAGCCCCAGCATTTT. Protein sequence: CASSSEPNQPQHF.

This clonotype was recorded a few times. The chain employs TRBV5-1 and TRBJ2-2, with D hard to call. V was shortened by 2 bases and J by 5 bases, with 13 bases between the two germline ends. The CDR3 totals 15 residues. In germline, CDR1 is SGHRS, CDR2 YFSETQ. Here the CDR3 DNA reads TGCGCCAGCAGCTTTTCCGACCCTGGGACCGGGGAGCTGTTTTTT. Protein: CASSFSDPGTGELFF.

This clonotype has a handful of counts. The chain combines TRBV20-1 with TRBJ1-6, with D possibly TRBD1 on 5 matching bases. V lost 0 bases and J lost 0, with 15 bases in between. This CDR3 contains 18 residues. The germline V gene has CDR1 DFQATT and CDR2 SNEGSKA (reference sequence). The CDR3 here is CSARDLHRTSSYNSPLHF. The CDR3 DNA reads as TGCAGTGCTAGAGATTTGCATAGGACAAGCTCCTATAATTCACCCCTCCACTTT.

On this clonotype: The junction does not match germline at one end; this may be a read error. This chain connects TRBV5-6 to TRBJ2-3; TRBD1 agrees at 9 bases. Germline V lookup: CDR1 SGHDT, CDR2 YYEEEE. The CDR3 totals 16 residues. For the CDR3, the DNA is TGTGCCGGCAGCTTGGCGGGACAGGGCTACACTGATACGCAGTATTTT. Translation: CAGSLAGQGYTDTQYF.